Below, 13 T cell receptor beta chains from the same sample are listed, as sequenced in a study of blood T cell repertoires in COVID-19. Profiling relied on immunoSEQ multiplex PCR, and the TCRdb table lists in-frame clones only, not all of them. Of about 68,000 clones in the sample, roughly 90% were seen once. Material for sequencing was peripheral blood. The receptors stem from a man aged 40-49 years with COVID-19, enrolled during active disease.

The chain combines TRBV11-3 with TRBJ2-7, with 9 bases aligning to TRBD1. This CDR3 contains 14 residues. The trim removed 5 bases at V and 6 bases at J, leaving 8 bases unmatched. Germline V gene sequence: CDR1 SGHNT, CDR2 YENEEA. CDR3 region: CASSITGTGSEQYF. For the CDR3, the DNA is TGTGCCAGCAGCATTACCGGGACAGGGTCCGAGCAGTACTTC.

The chain couples TRBV6-5 to TRBJ1-6, with TRBD1 matching over 9 bases. Per the germline V gene, CDR1 is MNHEY and CDR2 is SVGAGI. V lost 11 bases to trimming and J lost 7 bases; unmatched junction nucleotides: 6. This CDR3 contains 13 residues. The DNA for the CDR3 is TGTGCCTTACAGGGGGCGCGAAATTCACCCCTCCACTTT. Translated, it gives CALQGARNSPLHF.

This sequence joins TRBV28 and TRBJ1-4; 7 bases fit TRBD1. Unmatched junction bases numbered 7, after V lost 8 bases and J lost 4 bases. Germline loops: CDR1 MDHEN, CDR2 SYDVKM. The CDR3 extends over 14 amino acids. The CDR3 DNA follows: TGTGCCAGCTCCTCGGGACAGAATAATGAAAAACTGTTTTTT. Translation gives CASSSGQNNEKLFF.

J is TRBJ1-6 and V is TRBV3-1 (or the pseudogene TRBV3-2); the D gene is possibly TRBD1 (6 bases). The CDR3 has 16 amino acids. V was pared by 4 bases and J by 10 bases, with 20 bases between. CDR1 and CDR2 (germline): LGHDT, YNNKEL (reference sequence). CDR3 bases: TGTGCCAGCAGCCCAGGGGACCCCAATTTCGGCTCACCCCTCCACTTT. Translation gives CASSPGDPNFGSPLHF.

The CDR3 DNA reads TGTGCCTGGAGTGTAGGACTAGCGGGACAAGAGACCCAGTACTTC. As protein: CAWSVGLAGQETQYF. This chain links TRBV30 with TRBJ2-5; 12 nucleotides line up with TRBD2. The V and J ends lost 0 bases and 2 bases, in that order; junction bases with no gene match: 1. From germline, CDR1 is GTSNPN and CDR2 SVGIG (reference sequence). The CDR3 runs to 15 residues.

This chain connects TRBV2 to TRBJ2-2, with 14 bases fitting TRBD2. J gave up 5 bases and V 7 bases, and 3 bases lay outside the gene matches. The germline V gene encodes CDR1 SNHLY and CDR2 FYNNEI. The CDR3 contains 15 residues. In nucleotides, the CDR3 is TGTGCCAGCACGACTAGCGGGGGGGGTACCGGGGAGCTGTTTTTT. Residues: CASTTSGGGTGELFF.

The genes are TRBV6-5 and TRBJ2-7; 11 nucleotides align to TRBD1. The germline V gene encodes CDR1 MNHEY and CDR2 SVGAGI. V shed 6 bases and J 3 bases; nucleotides not matched to a gene: 7. The CDR3 is 15 residues long. The chain's CDR3 is CASSLRTGGGYEQYF. CDR3 DNA sequence: TGTGCCAGCAGCTTAAGGACAGGGGGCGGCTACGAGCAGTACTTC.

This chain links TRBV7-2 with TRBJ2-7, with D tentatively TRBD2 (5 bases). The CDR3 has 15 amino acids. With 0 bases removed from V and 0 bases from J, the gap between germline ends came to 9 bases. In germline, CDR1 is SGHTA, CDR2 FQGNSA. CDR3 residues: CASSLASGSSYEQYF. The CDR3 nucleotides read TGTGCCAGCAGCTTAGCCTCGGGGAGCTCCTACGAGCAGTACTTC.

The rearrangement joins TRBV6-4 to TRBJ2-1; 9 positions agree with TRBD1. Germline lookup yields CDR1 MRHNA and CDR2 SNTAGT. V dropped 7 bases and J dropped 9; count of bases not matched to a gene: 10. The CDR3 is 14 amino acids. CDR3 in amino acids: CASKGQGLWSEQFF. The CDR3 nucleotides read TGTGCCAGCAAGGGACAGGGCCTTTGGAGTGAGCAGTTCTTC.

This chain links TRBV19 with TRBJ2-7, with D perhaps TRBD1 (6 bases). This CDR3 region has 11 residues. With 4 bases removed from V and 5 bases from J, the gap between germline ends came to 6 bases. Germline CDR1 is LNHDA and CDR2 is SQIVND (reference sequence). The CDR3 sequence: CASSTGDEQYF. CDR3 sequence (DNA): TGTGCCAGTAGTACAGGGGACGAGCAGTACTTC. The whole variable domain, filled in from reference TRBV19 and TRBJ2-7, reads DGGITQSPKYLFRKEGQNVTLSCEQNLNHDAMYWYRQDPGQGLRLIYYSQIVNDFQKGDIAEGYSVSREKKESFPLTVTSAQKNPTAFYLCASSTGDEQYFGPGTRLTVT.

V gene TRBV10-3 combines with J gene TRBJ1-1, with D possibly being TRBD1 (5 bases). Germline-derived CDR1 and CDR2 are ENHRY and SYGVKD. Trimming cost V 7 bases and J 4 bases, with 13 bases left between them. This CDR3 has 13 amino acids. The CDR3 loop is CAIMPGLGTEAFF. The DNA of the CDR3 is TGTGCCATCATGCCAGGGCTGGGCACTGAAGCTTTCTTT.

The chain employs TRBV5-1 and TRBJ2-3, with 10 positions matching TRBD2. There are 15 residues in the CDR3. Looked up from germline, CDR1 is SGHRS and CDR2 is YFSETQ. J was trimmed by 6 bases and V by 1 base; bases with no gene match: 5. CDR3: CASSLKLAGLDTQYF. DNA for the CDR3: TGCGCCAGCAGCTTGAAACTAGCGGGGCTTGATACGCAGTATTTT.

The genes are TRBV3-1 (or the pseudogene TRBV3-2) and TRBJ2-2; the D gene is possibly TRBD2 (5 bases). The CDR3 has 14 amino acids. Trimming cost V 4 bases and J 1 base, with 7 bases left between them. In germline, CDR1 is LGHDT, CDR2 YNNKEL (reference sequence). In DNA, the CDR3 is TGTGCCAGCAGCCCCCGGGGGAACACCGGGGAGCTGTTTTTT. Translation gives CASSPRGNTGELFF.